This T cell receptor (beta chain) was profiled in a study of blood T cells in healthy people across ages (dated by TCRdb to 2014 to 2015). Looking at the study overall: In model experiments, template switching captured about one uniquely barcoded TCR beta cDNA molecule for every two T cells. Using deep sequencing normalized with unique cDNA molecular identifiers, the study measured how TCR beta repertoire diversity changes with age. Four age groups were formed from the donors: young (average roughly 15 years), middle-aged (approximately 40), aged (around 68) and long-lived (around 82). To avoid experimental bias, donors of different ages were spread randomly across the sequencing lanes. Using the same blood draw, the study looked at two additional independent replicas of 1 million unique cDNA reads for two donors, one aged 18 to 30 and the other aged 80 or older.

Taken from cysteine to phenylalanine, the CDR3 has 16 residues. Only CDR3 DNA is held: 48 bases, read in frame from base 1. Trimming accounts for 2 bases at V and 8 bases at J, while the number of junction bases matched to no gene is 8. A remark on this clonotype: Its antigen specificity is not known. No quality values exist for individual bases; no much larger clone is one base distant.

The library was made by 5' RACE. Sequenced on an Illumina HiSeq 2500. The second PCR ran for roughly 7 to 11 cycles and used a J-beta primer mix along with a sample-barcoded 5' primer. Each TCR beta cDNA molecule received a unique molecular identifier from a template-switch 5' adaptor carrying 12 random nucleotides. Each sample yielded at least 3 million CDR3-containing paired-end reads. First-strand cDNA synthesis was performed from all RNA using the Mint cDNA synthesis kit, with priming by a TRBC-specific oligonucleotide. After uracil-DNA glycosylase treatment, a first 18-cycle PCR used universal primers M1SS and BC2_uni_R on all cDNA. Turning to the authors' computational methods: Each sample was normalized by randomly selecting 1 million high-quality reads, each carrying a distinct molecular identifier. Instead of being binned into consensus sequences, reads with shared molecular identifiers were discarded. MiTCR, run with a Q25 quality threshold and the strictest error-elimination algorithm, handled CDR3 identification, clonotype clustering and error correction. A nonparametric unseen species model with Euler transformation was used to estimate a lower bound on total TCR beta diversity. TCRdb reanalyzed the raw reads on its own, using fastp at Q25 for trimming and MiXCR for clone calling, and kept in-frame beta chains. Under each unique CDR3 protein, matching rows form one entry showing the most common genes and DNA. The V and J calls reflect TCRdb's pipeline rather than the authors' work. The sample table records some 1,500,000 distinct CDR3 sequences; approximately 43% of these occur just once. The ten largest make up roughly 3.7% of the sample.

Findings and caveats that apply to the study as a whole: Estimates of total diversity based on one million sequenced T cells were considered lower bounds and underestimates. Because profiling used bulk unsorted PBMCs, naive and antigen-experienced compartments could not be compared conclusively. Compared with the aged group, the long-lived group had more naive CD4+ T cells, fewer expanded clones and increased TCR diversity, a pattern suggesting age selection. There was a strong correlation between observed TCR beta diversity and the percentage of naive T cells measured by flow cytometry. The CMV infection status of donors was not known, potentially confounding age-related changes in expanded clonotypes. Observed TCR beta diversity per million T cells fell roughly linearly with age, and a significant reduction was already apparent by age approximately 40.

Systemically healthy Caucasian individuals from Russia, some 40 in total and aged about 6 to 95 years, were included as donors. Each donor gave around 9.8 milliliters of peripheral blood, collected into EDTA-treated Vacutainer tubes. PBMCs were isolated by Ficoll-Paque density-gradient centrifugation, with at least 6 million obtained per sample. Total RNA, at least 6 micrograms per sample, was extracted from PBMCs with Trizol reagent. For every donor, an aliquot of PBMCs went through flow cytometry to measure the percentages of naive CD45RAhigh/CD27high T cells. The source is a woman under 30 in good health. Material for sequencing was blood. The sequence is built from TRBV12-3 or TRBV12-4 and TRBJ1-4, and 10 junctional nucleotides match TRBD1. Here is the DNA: TGTGCCAGCAGTTTAACCGAGCCGGGACAGGGGGAAAAACTGTTTTTT. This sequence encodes CASSLTEPGQGEKLFF.